These 20 T cell receptor beta chains share one sample of origin, sequenced in a study of cytomegalovirus exposure and HLA in healthy donors. Use of 60 Vbeta and 13 Jbeta primers characterized the PCR. Clones were sequenced by immunoSEQ multiplex PCR, and TCRdb holds only the in-frame ones, with some missing. The repertoire has roughly 230,000 clones, approximately 81% of them found once; the top ten carry roughly 0.24%. Sequencing was performed on PBMCs. The receptors derive from a girl aged 2 to 10 in good health and CMV-seronegative.

The V gene is TRBV7-2, the J gene TRBJ1-2; D not resolved. The germline V and J ends were trimmed by 2 bases and 7 bases, with 11 bases remaining between them. CDR1 is SGHTA and CDR2 is FQGNSA in the germline V gene. This CDR3 spans 13 amino acids. For the CDR3, the DNA is TGTGCCAGCAGCTTAACCGGGTATGGTGGCTACACCTTC. It encodes CASSLTGYGGYTF.

The genes are TRBV5-1 and TRBJ1-4; TRBD1 aligns across 7 bases. The trim removed 0 bases at V and 6 bases at J, leaving 5 bases unmatched. The CDR3 has 15 residues. CDR1 is SGHRS and CDR2 is YFSETQ in the germline V gene. CDR3 region: CASSLETGMDEKLFF. Written as DNA, the CDR3 is TGCGCCAGCAGCTTGGAGACAGGGATGGATGAAAAACTGTTTTTT.

V is TRBV30 and J is TRBJ1-5; D possibly corresponds to TRBD1 (6 bases). The ends were cut back, 1 base at V and 3 bases at J, with 13 bases in the middle. CDR1 GTSNPN and CDR2 SVGIG come from the germline V gene (reference sequence). The CDR3 is made up of 15 amino acids. The CDR3 spells CAWSGAGAHNQPQHF. CDR3 DNA sequence: TGTGCCTGGAGTGGGGCGGGGGCACACAATCAGCCCCAGCATTTT.

The gene calls are TRBV27 and TRBJ1-2, with D perhaps matching TRBD1 (5 bases). The ends were cut back, 0 bases at V and 8 bases at J, with 22 bases in the middle. Germline V gene data show CDR1 as MNHEY and CDR2 as SMNVEV (reference sequence). The CDR3 is 17 residues long. The CDR3 region has the DNA TGTGCCAGCAGTTTATCGCCCTCGCCAGGGCGATTGGGCGGCTACACCTTC. It yields the protein CASSLSPSPGRLGGYTF.

This chain links TRBV5-1 with TRBJ1-3; D may be TRBD1 (6 bases). Germline V CDR1 and CDR2: SGHRS, YFSETQ. The V gene lost 4 bases and the J gene lost 4 bases, with 12 bases spanning the gap. This CDR3 contains 14 residues. The CDR3 DNA reads as TGCGCCAGCAGCGAACAGGGAACGGGAAACACCATATATTTT. Its protein is CASSEQGTGNTIYF.

The V call is TRBV23-1, the J call TRBJ1-1, with 10 nucleotides matching TRBD1. TRBV23-1 is recorded as an ORF, its role being uncertain. V shed 3 bases, J shed 5 bases, and the junction held 3 bases outside the gene matches. The CDR3 extends over 14 amino acids. CDR3 in amino acids: CASSQDRGGTEAFF. The CDR3 coding sequence is TGCGCCAGCAGTCAGGACAGGGGGGGAACTGAAGCTTTCTTT.

The chain carries TRBV7-6 and TRBJ2-7, with TRBD1 identical over 7 bases. Germline CDR1 and CDR2: SGHVS and FNYEAQ. V was clipped by 1 base and J by 2 bases; unmatched bases: 8. The CDR3 is 16 amino acids. The chain's CDR3 is CASSLDGPGQPYEQYF. As DNA, the CDR3 is TGTGCCAGCAGCTTAGATGGACCGGGACAGCCCTACGAGCAGTACTTC. Drawing the rest from reference TRBV7-6 and TRBJ2-7, the complete variable domain is GAGVSQSPRYKVTKRGQDVALRCDPISGHVSLYWYRQALGQGPEFLTYFNYEAQQDKSGLPNDRFSAERPEGSISTLTIQRTEQRDSAMYRCASSLDGPGQPYEQYFGPGTRLTVT.

Of note for this clone: One junction end does not reproduce the germline sequence, and a read error may be involved. The J gene is TRBJ1-2, the V gene TRBV5-1, with D perhaps TRBD1 (5 bases). From germline, CDR1 is SGHRS and CDR2 YFSETQ. The CDR3 sequence is 12 residues long. The CDR3 protein is CASSYEWGAEAF. CDR3 bases: TGCGCCAGCAGCTACGAGTGGGGCGCAGAAGCCTTC.

This sequence joins TRBV6-1 and TRBJ2-7; 10 bases are shared with TRBD2. V shed 8 bases, J shed 7 bases, and the junction held 11 bases outside the gene matches. The CDR3 sequence is 14 residues long. Germline CDR1 reads MNHNS; CDR2 reads SASEGT. This CDR3 reads CASGQAGGLDEQYF. For the CDR3, the DNA is TGTGCCAGCGGTCAAGCGGGAGGGCTAGATGAGCAGTACTTC.

The chain joins TRBV4-2 to TRBJ2-3; the D is unclear. CDR1 LGHNA and CDR2 YNFKEQ come from the germline V gene. Deletions cut 1 base from V and 0 bases from J, with 8 bases between. The CDR3 spans 15 residues. CDR3 protein: CASSQGAPSTDTQYF. The CDR3 bases are TGTGCCAGCAGCCAAGGGGCACCTAGCACAGATACGCAGTATTTT.

This clone has only a few counts. This sequence joins TRBV5-1 and TRBJ2-4, with TRBD1 matching over 8 bases. Germline assignment: CDR1 SGHRS and CDR2 YFSETQ. V dropped 4 bases and J dropped 0; count of bases not matched to a gene: 6. CDR3 length: 16 residues. CDR3 residues: CASSIRQGLAKNIQYF. In DNA, the CDR3 is TGCGCCAGCAGCATCCGACAGGGGTTAGCCAAAAACATTCAGTACTTC.

The chain uses TRBV27 and TRBJ2-7; 9 bases map to TRBD1. CDR3 size: 15 residues. The germline V gene encodes CDR1 MNHEY and CDR2 SMNVEV (reference sequence). The ends lost 2 bases at V and 2 bases at J; junction bases unmatched: 4. Here the CDR3 DNA reads TGTGCCAGCAGTTTAGCAACAGGGGGCGCCTACGAGCAGTACTTC. Residues: CASSLATGGAYEQYF.

This clone came up once. The CDR3 bases are TGTGCCAGTAGTTTGGGGGCCTTCTTGAACACTGAAGCTTTCTTT. This codes for CASSLGAFLNTEAFF. The chain has TRBV19 and TRBJ1-1; TRBD1 might be the D (6 bases). The CDR3 consists of 15 residues. CDR1 and CDR2 (germline): LNHDA, SQIVND (reference sequence). V lost 5 bases, J lost 0 bases, and 13 bases lay in between.

The rearrangement joins TRBV29-1 to TRBJ2-5; the D gene is possibly TRBD2 (6 bases). V dropped 6 bases and J dropped 5 bases, with 13 bases sitting between them. The CDR3 spans 12 residues. Germline V gene data show CDR1 as SQVTM and CDR2 as ANQGSEA. For the CDR3, the DNA is TGCAGCGTGGGACTGAGTCTGGAGACCCAGTACTTC. Translation: CSVGLSLETQYF.

This sequence joins TRBV10-1 and TRBJ2-1; possibly TRBD2 for D (6 bases). V was pared by 3 bases and J by 2 bases, with 14 bases between. Per germline, CDR1 WNHNN and CDR2 SYGVQD (reference sequence). The CDR3 has 16 residues. CDR3 residues: CASSEDGRTPYNEQFF. CDR3 DNA sequence: TGCGCCAGCAGTGAAGACGGGAGAACTCCCTACAATGAGCAGTTCTTC.

This chain connects TRBV21-1 to TRBJ1-1. TRBV21-1 is a documented pseudogene. The CDR3 spans 19 residues. CDR3 amino acids: CASSPGRARLFPKLTEAFF. The CDR3, as DNA: TGTGCCAGCAGCCCTGGGAGGGCGCGGTTATTCCCGAAGCTCACTGAAGCTTTCTTT.

The V and J genes are TRBV5-1 and TRBJ1-4, with D tentatively TRBD1 (6 bases). Per the germline V gene, CDR1 is SGHRS and CDR2 is YFSETQ. The CDR3 is 15 residues long. Trimming cost V 0 bases and J 7 bases, with 13 bases left between them. CDR3 bases: TGCGCCAGCAGCTTGGTACGGGGGGCGGGTGAAAAACTGTTTTTT. Encoded protein: CASSLVRGAGEKLFF.

The gene calls are TRBV6-1 and TRBJ1-1; 9 nucleotides align to TRBD1. CDR3 length: 14 residues. The germline CDR1 and CDR2 sequences are MNHNS and SASEGT. The J segment lost 3 bases and the V segment lost 5 bases, leaving 4 bases of the junction unmatched. The CDR3 DNA reads as TGTGCCAGCAGTAGGACAGGGGCGGACACTGAAGCTTTCTTT. Translating gives CASSRTGADTEAFF.

This clone was counted once. The chain carries TRBV5-4 and TRBJ1-2; D is perhaps TRBD1 (5 bases). From germline, CDR1 is SGHNT and CDR2 YYREEE (reference sequence). V was clipped by 0 bases and J by 8 bases, with 20 bases between them. This CDR3 is built from 16 residues. The CDR3 here is CASSLERQLFAGGYTF. For the CDR3, the DNA is TGTGCCAGCAGCTTGGAAAGACAGCTATTCGCCGGCGGCTACACCTTC.

The gene calls are TRBV30 and TRBJ1-5, with 8 bases that match TRBD1. This CDR3 contains 15 residues. The J segment lost 5 bases and the V segment lost 0 bases, leaving 6 bases of the junction unmatched. Germline CDR1 is GTSNPN and CDR2 is SVGIG (reference sequence). The CDR3 region is CAWSVSDRDDQPQHF. CDR3 nucleotide sequence: TGTGCCTGGAGTGTATCGGACAGGGACGATCAGCCCCAGCATTTT.